These 23 T cell receptor beta chains came from one sample sequenced in a study of blood T cells in healthy people across ages. The use of a sample-barcoded 5' primer and a J-beta primer mix characterized a second PCR of 7 to 11 cycles. From the 5' RACE reads, TCRdb called clonotypes with MiXCR, one entry per CDR3 protein. In the table there are hundreds of thousands of distinct CDR3 sequences, about 53% of which are singletons. Source material: blood. The receptors originated from a man in his sixties in good health.

This clonotype was picked up a small number of times. The J gene is TRBJ2-3, the V gene TRBV12-3 or TRBV12-4, with 8 nucleotides matching TRBD2. Germline trimming cut 3 bases from V and 0 bases from J; bases unmatched to any gene: 8. CDR3 size: 17 residues. CDR3 nucleotide sequence: TGTGCCAGCAGTTTGGCGATAGCGGGACCGAGCACAGATACGCAGTATTTT. Translating gives CASSLAIAGPSTDTQYF.

This clonotype was recorded once. This chain links TRBV29-1 with TRBJ1-5; unclear D gene. Trimming stripped 4 bases from V and 0 bases from J, with 7 bases between. CDR1 is SQVTM and CDR2 is ANQGSEA in the germline V gene. The CDR3 has 13 amino acids. Here the CDR3 reads CSVAQVSNQPQHF. For the CDR3, the DNA is TGCAGCGTTGCACAAGTTAGCAATCAGCCCCAGCATTTT.

The J gene is TRBJ2-1, the V gene TRBV7-8; TRBD1 matches 7 bases. This CDR3 contains 16 residues. Germline V gives CDR1 SGHVS, CDR2 FQNEAQ. V shed 5 bases, J shed 7 bases, and the junction held 14 bases outside the gene matches. This chain's CDR3 is CASSLPQGSLANEQFF. The CDR3 DNA reads TGTGCCAGCAGCCTACCACAGGGGTCACTGGCGAATGAGCAGTTCTTC.

This clonotype has more than one count but fewer than ten. This chain joins TRBV2 and TRBJ1-5, with a weak D call TRBD1 (5 bases). This CDR3 is built from 15 residues. The germline V gene has CDR1 SNHLY and CDR2 FYNNEI. Trimming cost V 5 bases and J 2 bases, with 13 bases left between them. The CDR3 reads CASSPQGQGNQPQHF. CDR3 sequence (DNA): TGTGCCAGCAGTCCCCAGGGTCAGGGCAATCAGCCCCAGCATTTT. Full variable domain (rest looked up from reference TRBV2 and TRBJ1-5): EPEVTQTPSHQVTQMGQEVILRCVPISNHLYFYWYRQILGQKVEFLVSFYNNEISEKSEIFDDQFSVERPDGSNFTLKIRSTKLEDSAMYFCASSPQGQGNQPQHFGDGTRLSIL.

The rearrangement joins TRBV9 to TRBJ1-1; the D gene is possibly TRBD1 (5 bases). Germline loops: CDR1 SGDLS, CDR2 YYNGEE. V dropped 6 bases and J dropped 1 base, with 16 bases sitting between them. This CDR3 is built from 15 residues. CDR3 bases: TGTGCCAGCACCCTCGAGGGGCAGCCGAACACTGAAGCTTTCTTT. Translation gives CASTLEGQPNTEAFF. The full variable domain, its missing parts supplied by reference TRBV9 and TRBJ1-1, is DSGVTQTPKHLITATGQRVTLRCSPRSGDLSVYWYQQSLDQGLQFLIQYYNGEERAKGNILERFSAQQFPDLHSELNLSSLELGDSALYFCASTLEGQPNTEAFFGQGTRLTVV.

This sequence joins TRBV28 and TRBJ1-5, with 11 bases lining up with TRBD1. The CDR3 contains 15 residues. Trimming removed 5 bases from V and 7 bases from J; junction bases left unmatched: 7. Germline loops: CDR1 MDHEN, CDR2 SYDVKM. The CDR3 sequence is CASSVGQGVYQPQHF. CDR3 sequence (DNA): TGTGCCAGCAGTGTGGGACAGGGGGTCTACCAGCCCCAGCATTTT. Full variable domain (outside the CDR3, taken from reference TRBV28 and TRBJ1-5): DVKVTQSSRYLVKRTGEKVFLECVQDMDHENMFWYRQDPGLGLRLIYFSYDVKMKEKGDIPEGYSVSREKKERFSLILESASTNQTSMYLCASSVGQGVYQPQHFGDGTRLSIL.

The chain couples TRBV12-3 or TRBV12-4 to TRBJ2-5, with a weak D call TRBD2 (6 bases). V shed 5 bases and J shed 4 bases, with 17 bases lying between them. This CDR3 has 15 amino acids. The CDR3 DNA sequence: TGTGCCAGCAGTCCCGCGACTAGGCAAGGAGAGACCCAGTACTTC. Amino acids: CASSPATRQGETQYF.

The CDR3: CATRGDRGFYGYTF. CDR3 DNA: TGTGCCACCCGAGGGGACAGGGGTTTTTATGGCTACACCTTC. The rearrangement joins TRBV6-5 to TRBJ1-2, with 10 bases matching TRBD1. In germline, CDR1 is MNHEY, CDR2 SVGAGI. The CDR3 length is 14 residues. The V and J ends lost 10 bases and 5 bases, in that order; junction bases with no gene match: 10.

The chain links TRBV6-1 to TRBJ2-3; D ambiguous. Trimming shortened V by 6 bases and J by 3 bases, and 16 bases separated the two germline ends. Germline CDR1 MNHNS, CDR2 SASEGT. CDR3 length: 15 amino acids. The CDR3 DNA sequence: TGTGCCAGCAGCTCGTCCCGGATTTTAACAGATACGCAGTATTTT. Protein product: CASSSSRILTDTQYF.

The V and J genes are TRBV6-5 and TRBJ1-2; D remains ambiguous. The CDR3 has 11 amino acids. V was trimmed by 5 bases and J by 3 bases, leaving 4 bases between them. Germline lookup yields CDR1 MNHEY and CDR2 SVGAGI. CDR3 in amino acids: CASSNHYGYTF. CDR3 in DNA: TGTGCCAGCAGTAACCACTATGGCTACACCTTC.

The sample holds a few counts of this clonotype. This rearrangement joins TRBV11-2 to TRBJ2-4; no definite D call. Germline-derived CDR1 and CDR2 are SGHAT and FQNNGV. The CDR3 length is 12 residues. Deletions cut 1 base from V and 7 bases from J, with 5 bases between. In nucleotides, the CDR3 is TGTGCCAGCAGCTTAGTAGGGAACATTCAGTACTTC. This codes for CASSLVGNIQYF.

Comments on this clonotype: A much larger clone lies a single base off, so this may be a read error. The rearrangement links TRBV5-1 to TRBJ2-1; D is uncertain. Germline V gene sequence: CDR1 SGHRS, CDR2 YFSETQ. There are 14 residues in the CDR3. V lost 3 bases and J 6 bases, leaving 13 bases between the germline ends. CDR3 residues: CASSWSSGGNEQFF. CDR3 bases: TGCGCCAGCAGCTGGTCCAGTGGCGGCAATGAGCAGTTCTTC.

V gene TRBV6-5 combines with J gene TRBJ1-2; 10 bases align to TRBD1. V shed 6 bases, J shed 8 bases, and the junction held 6 bases outside the gene matches. Germline assignment: CDR1 MNHEY and CDR2 SVGAGI. The CDR3 loop spans 13 amino acids. CDR3 amino acids: CASRGQGLGGYTF. CDR3 nucleotide sequence: TGTGCCAGCAGGGGACAGGGGTTAGGGGGCTACACCTTC.

A few counts support this clonotype. The chain employs TRBV2 and TRBJ2-4; D perhaps matches TRBD2 (6 bases). Trimming left V 7 bases short and J 1 base short, with 11 bases between. Germline CDR1 and CDR2: SNHLY and FYNNEI. This CDR3 is built from 14 residues. CDR3 bases: TGTGCCAGCAACCCAGGAGGGGCCAAAAACATTCAGTACTTC. Residues: CASNPGGAKNIQYF.

This clonotype was recorded a few times. V is TRBV18 and J is TRBJ2-7, with D unresolved. Germline lookup yields CDR1 KGHSH and CDR2 LQKENI. The CDR3 loop spans 14 amino acids. The V end was cut by 3 bases, the J end by 2 bases, with 11 bases between. The CDR3: CASSPGVTPYEQYF. In DNA form, the CDR3 reads TGTGCCAGCTCACCCGGCGTTACACCCTACGAGCAGTACTTC.

The rearrangement links TRBV6-5 to TRBJ2-7; 8 bases map to TRBD1. This CDR3 has 15 amino acids. Germline CDR1 reads MNHEY; CDR2 reads SVGAGI. The junction had 14 bases not matched to a gene; V was cut back by 6 bases and J by 7 bases. CDR3 nucleotide sequence: TGTGCCAGCAGCGTAAGGACAGGGAAGGGCAATGAGCAGTACTTC. Its translation is CASSVRTGKGNEQYF.

V and J are TRBV5-1 and TRBJ2-7; D possibly matches TRBD1 or TRBD2 (5 bases each). Germline V gene lookup returns CDR1 SGHRS and CDR2 YFSETQ. The CDR3 has 14 residues. Trimming removed 5 bases from V and 6 bases from J, with 18 bases in between. CDR3 nucleotides: TGCGCCAGCAGTATGGGGACGGAAGTGTCCGAGCAGTACTTC. Translated: CASSMGTEVSEQYF.

J is TRBJ1-1 and V is TRBV18; unclear D gene. CDR1 is KGHSH, CDR2 LQKENI, per germline. V lost 5 bases to trimming and J lost 1 base, with 11 bases between them. The CDR3 is 14 residues long. CDR3 in DNA: TGTGCCAGCTCAGCGACTACAAGGAACACTGAAGCTTTCTTT. Translation gives CASSATTRNTEAFF.

This clonotype was counted a single time. CDR3 sequence reads: CATSDSKTGTLETQYF. The DNA of the CDR3 is TGTGCCACCAGTGATTCCAAAACCGGGACGTTAGAGACCCAGTACTTC. The chain combines TRBV24-1 with TRBJ2-5; D tentatively fits TRBD1 or TRBD2 (5 bases each). V dropped 2 bases and J dropped 4 bases, with 16 bases sitting between them. The CDR3 spans 16 residues. Germline V gene sequence: CDR1 KGHDR, CDR2 SFDVKD.

The table lists this clonotype with a count of one. The junction differs from germline at one of its ends, possibly a read error. The chain is built from TRBV2 and TRBJ1-4, with D unclear. The CDR3 has 15 residues. Per the germline V gene, CDR1 is SNHLY and CDR2 is FYNNEI. The CDR3 loop is CAGSVDGQPNEKLFF. DNA of the CDR3: TGTGCCGGCAGTGTCGATGGTCAGCCCAATGAAAAACTGTTTTTT.

The rearrangement joins TRBV20-1 to TRBJ2-7; TRBD2 agrees at 8 bases. The DNA end favors TRBJ2-5, so the J call may be wrong. The germline gives CDR1 DFQATT, CDR2 SNEGSKA (reference sequence). This CDR3 is built from 14 residues. CDR3 sequence reads: CSARAGGIRETQYF. Here the CDR3 DNA reads TGCAGTGCTAGAGCGGGGGGGATTCGGGAGACCCAGTACTTC.

The chain joins TRBV27 to TRBJ2-7; D perhaps matches TRBD1 (6 bases). Germline V lookup: CDR1 MNHEY, CDR2 SMNVEV (reference sequence). The V gene lost 5 bases and the J gene lost 3 bases, with 11 bases spanning the gap. The CDR3 sequence is 13 residues long. The CDR3 region has the DNA TGTGCCAGCAGTGCCGTACAGGGCTACGAGCAGTACTTC. Protein: CASSAVQGYEQYF.

This clonotype was recorded a few times. CDR3: CASSLRGTNEKLFF. The CDR3, as DNA: TGTGCCAGCAGCTTACGGGGGACTAATGAAAAACTGTTTTTT. The genes are TRBV7-9 and TRBJ1-4, with D perhaps TRBD1 (5 bases). V dropped 2 bases and J dropped 2 bases, with 6 bases sitting between them. CDR1 SEHNR and CDR2 FQNEAQ come from the germline V gene (reference sequence). This CDR3 contains 14 residues. The full variable domain, its missing parts supplied by reference TRBV7-9 and TRBJ1-4, is DTGVSQNPRHKITKRGQNVTFRCDPISEHNRLYWYRQTLGQGPEFLTYFQNEAQLEKSRLLSDRFSAERPKGSFSTLEIQRTEQGDSAMYLCASSLRGTNEKLFFGSGTQLSVL.